This record looks at one T cell receptor (beta chain) sequence and its context. The antigen remains undetermined. These data come from a study of graft-versus-host responses after intestinal transplantation. Study-wide background: All recipients got anti-thymocyte globulin induction, then tacrolimus and steroids for 2 to 4 years.

Measured with immunoSEQ multiplex PCR; TCRdb has only the in-frame clones, and not every one. The data show approximately 63,000 clones, roughly nine tenths seen once. To release intraepithelial and lamina propria lymphocytes, the graft tissue was processed. The study, taken as a whole, reports: GvH clones turned up in recipient marrow; some had shown up first in ileum or blood.

This sequence originates from a human patient who received an intestinal transplant, so some T cells may come from the graft donor. The specimen was ileum tissue, collected about 350 days after transplant.

The CDR3 reads CASSYSTSGGGGELFF. As DNA, the CDR3 is TGTGCCAGCAGTTACTCGACTAGTGGGGGCGGCGGGGAGCTGTTTTTT. The V gene is TRBV6-5, the J gene TRBJ2-2; D tentatively fits TRBD1 or TRBD2 (6 bases each). In germline, CDR1 is MNHEY, CDR2 SVGAGI. With 0 bases removed from V and 7 bases from J, the gap between germline ends came to 15 bases. The CDR3 totals 16 residues.